This TCR beta chain appears in the sequencing data of a study of blood T cell repertoires in COVID-19. Turning to the study itself: Both acute and convalescent COVID-19 samples were obtained from the United States, Italy and Spain.

As originally analysed: Estimation of nucleated cell counts relied on the amplification of reference gene primers. Generated by immunoSEQ multiplex PCR, the TCRdb table keeps only in-frame clones and is missing some. The DNA gave D and trimming, while V, J and clone size come from that table. The sample includes about 170,000 clones, roughly 83% of them seen just once. The CDR3 loop spans 14 amino acids. Germline CDR1 is MNHNS and CDR2 is SASEGT. Trimming took 1 base from V and 7 from J, leaving 11 bases between them. This sequence was found in a woman at least 80 years old with active or convalescent COVID-19. What was sequenced was peripheral blood. The chain employs TRBV6-1 and TRBJ1-5, with a weak D call TRBD1 (6 bases). The chain's CDR3 is CASSEDGTGQPQHF. The CDR3 DNA is TGTGCCAGCAGTGAAGATGGAACAGGGCAGCCCCAGCATTTT.